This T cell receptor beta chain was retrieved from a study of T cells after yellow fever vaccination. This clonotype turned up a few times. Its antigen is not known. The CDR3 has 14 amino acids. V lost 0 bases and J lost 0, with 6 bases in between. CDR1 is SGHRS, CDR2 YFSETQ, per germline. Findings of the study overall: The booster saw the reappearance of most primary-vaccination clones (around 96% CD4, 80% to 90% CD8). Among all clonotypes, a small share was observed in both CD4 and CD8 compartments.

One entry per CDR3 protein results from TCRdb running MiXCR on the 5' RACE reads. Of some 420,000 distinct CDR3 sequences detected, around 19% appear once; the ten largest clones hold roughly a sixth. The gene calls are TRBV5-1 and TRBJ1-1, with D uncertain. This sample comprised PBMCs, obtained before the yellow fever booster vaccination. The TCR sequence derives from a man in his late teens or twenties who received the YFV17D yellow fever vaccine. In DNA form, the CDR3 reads TGCGCCAGCAGCTTGGAGGACCTGAACACTGAAGCTTTCTTT. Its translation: CASSLEDLNTEAFF.